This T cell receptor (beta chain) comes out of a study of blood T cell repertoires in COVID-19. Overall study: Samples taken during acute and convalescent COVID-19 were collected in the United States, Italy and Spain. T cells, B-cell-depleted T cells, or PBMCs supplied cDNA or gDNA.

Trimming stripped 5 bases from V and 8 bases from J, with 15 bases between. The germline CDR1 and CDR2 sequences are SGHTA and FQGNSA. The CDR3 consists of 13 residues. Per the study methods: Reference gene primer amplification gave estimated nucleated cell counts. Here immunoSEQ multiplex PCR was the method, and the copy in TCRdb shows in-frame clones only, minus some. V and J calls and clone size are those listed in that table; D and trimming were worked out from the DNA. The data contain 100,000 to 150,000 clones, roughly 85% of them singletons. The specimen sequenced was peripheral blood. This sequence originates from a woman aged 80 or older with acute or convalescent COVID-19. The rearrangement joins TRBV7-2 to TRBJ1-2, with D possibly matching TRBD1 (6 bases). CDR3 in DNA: TGTGCCAGCAGCCCTCTTACAGGGCAGGGCTACACCTTC. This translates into CASSPLTGQGYTF.